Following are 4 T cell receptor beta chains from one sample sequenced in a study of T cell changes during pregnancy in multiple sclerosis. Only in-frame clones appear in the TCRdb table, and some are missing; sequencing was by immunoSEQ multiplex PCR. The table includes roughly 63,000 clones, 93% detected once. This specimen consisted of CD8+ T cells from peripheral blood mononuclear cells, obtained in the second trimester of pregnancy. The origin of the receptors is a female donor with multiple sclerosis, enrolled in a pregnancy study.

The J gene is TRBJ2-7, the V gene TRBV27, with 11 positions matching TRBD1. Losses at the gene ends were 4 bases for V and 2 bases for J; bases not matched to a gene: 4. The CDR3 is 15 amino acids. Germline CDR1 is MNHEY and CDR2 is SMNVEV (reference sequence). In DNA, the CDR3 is TGTGCCAGCAGTTCCCCGGACAGGGGGCCCTACGAGCAGTACTTC. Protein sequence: CASSSPDRGPYEQYF.

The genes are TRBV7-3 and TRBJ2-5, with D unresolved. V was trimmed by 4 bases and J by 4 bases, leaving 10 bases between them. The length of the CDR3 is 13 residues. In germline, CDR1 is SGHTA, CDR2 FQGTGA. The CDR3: CASSSSYTETQYF. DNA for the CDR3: TGTGCCAGCAGCTCCTCTTACACAGAGACCCAGTACTTC.

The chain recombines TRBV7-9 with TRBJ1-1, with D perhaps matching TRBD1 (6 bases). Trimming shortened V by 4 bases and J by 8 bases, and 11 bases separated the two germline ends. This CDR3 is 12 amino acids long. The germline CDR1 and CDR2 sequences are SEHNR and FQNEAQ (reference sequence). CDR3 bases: TGTGCCAGCAGCTGGGAGAGGGGGGAAGCTTTCTTT. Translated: CASSWERGEAFF.

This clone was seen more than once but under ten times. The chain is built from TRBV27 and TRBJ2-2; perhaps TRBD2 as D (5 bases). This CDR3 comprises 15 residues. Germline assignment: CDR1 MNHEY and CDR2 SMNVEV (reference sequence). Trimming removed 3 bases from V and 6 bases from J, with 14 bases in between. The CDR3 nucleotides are TGTGCCAGCAGTTTGAGTCCCGGAGGTTCCGGGGAGCTGTTTTTT. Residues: CASSLSPGGSGELFF.